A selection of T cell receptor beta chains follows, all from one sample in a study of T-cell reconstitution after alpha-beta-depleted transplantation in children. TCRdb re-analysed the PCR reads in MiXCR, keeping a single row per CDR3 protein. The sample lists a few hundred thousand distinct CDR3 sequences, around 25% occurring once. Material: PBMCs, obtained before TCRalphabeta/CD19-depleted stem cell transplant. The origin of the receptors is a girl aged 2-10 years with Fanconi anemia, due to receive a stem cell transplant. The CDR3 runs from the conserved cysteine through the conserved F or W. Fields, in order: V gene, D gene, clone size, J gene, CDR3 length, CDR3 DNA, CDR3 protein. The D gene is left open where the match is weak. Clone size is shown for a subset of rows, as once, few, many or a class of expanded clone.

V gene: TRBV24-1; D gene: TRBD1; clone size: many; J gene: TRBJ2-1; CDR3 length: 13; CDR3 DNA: TGTGCCGCAGGACAGGGGGCAAGAGGTGAGCAGTTCTTC; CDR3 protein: CAAGQGARGEQFF
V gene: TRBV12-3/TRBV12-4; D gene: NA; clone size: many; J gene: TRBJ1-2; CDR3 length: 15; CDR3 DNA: TGTGCCAGCAGTTTAGCGGCAGGGAGGAACTATGGCTACACCTTC; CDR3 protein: CASSLAAGRNYGYTF
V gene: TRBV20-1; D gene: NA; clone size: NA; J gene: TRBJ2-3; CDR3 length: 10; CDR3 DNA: TGCAGTGCTTCGACTAGGTTGCAGTATTTT; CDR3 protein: CSASTRLQYF
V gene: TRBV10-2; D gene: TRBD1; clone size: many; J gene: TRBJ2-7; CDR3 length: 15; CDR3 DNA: TGCGCCAGCAGTGAGCTAACGACAGGGGGGTACGAGCAGTACTTC; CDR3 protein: CASSELTTGGYEQYF
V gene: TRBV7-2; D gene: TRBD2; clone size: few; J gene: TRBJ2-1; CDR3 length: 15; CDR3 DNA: TGTGCCAGCACCCTGACTAGCGGGAGGCACAATGAGCAGTTCTTC; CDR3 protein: CASTLTSGRHNEQFF
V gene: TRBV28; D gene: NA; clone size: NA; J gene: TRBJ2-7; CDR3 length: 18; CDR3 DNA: TGTGCCAGCAGCACCCCGAAGGAGGGGAGTTCTTTCCCCTACGAGCAGTACTTC; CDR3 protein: CASSTPKEGSSFPYEQYF
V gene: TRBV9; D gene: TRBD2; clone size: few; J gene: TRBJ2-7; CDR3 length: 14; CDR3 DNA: TGTGCCAGCAGCATTGGGACTAGCTTTCGTGAGCAGTACTTC; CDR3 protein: CASSIGTSFREQYF
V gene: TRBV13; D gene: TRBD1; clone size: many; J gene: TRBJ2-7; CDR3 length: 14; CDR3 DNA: TGTGCCAGCAGCTCGACAGGGAACCTCTACGAGCAGTACTTC; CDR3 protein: CASSSTGNLYEQYF
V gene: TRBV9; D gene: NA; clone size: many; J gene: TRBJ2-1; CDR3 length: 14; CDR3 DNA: TGTGCCAGCAGCGTAGGCACAGGCTACAATGAGCAGTTCTTC; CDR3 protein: CASSVGTGYNEQFF
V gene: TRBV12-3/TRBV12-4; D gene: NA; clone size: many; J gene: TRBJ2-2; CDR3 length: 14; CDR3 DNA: TGTGCCAGCAGTTTAGTCGCGTGGACCGGGGAGCTGTTTTTT; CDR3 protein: CASSLVAWTGELFF
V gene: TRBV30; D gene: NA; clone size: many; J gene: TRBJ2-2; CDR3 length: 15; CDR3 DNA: TGTGCCTGGAGTATTGGACTTATTGCTGGCGGGGAGCTGTTTTTT; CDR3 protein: CAWSIGLIAGGELFF
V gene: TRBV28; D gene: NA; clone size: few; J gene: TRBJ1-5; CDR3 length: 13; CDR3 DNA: TGTGCCAGCAGTTTATTGGGCAGGGAGCCCCAGCATTTT; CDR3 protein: CASSLLGREPQHF
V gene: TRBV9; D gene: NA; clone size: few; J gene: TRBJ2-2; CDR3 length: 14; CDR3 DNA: TGTGCCAGCAGGGGCGGAGGGTACACCGGGGAGCTGTTTTTT; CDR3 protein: CASRGGGYTGELFF
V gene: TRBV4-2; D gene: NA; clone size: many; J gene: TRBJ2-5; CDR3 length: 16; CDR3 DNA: TGTGCCAGCAGCCAAGATGGGGGAGAAGGACAAGAGACCCAGTACTTC; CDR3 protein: CASSQDGGEGQETQYF
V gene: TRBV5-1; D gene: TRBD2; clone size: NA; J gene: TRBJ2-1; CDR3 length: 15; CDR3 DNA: TGCGCCAGCAGCAGGGCTAGCGGGAGAGGCAATGAGCAGTTCTTC; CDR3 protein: CASSRASGRGNEQFF
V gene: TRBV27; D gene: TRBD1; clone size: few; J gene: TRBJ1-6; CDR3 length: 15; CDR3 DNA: TGTGCCAGCAGTTTACGGCGACAGGGGAATTCACCCCTCCACTTT; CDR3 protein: CASSLRRQGNSPLHF
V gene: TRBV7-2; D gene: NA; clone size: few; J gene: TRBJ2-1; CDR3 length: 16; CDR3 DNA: TGTGCCAGCAGCAGCGGGACAGCCCCCTTCTACAATGAGCAGTTCTTC; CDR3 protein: CASSSGTAPFYNEQFF
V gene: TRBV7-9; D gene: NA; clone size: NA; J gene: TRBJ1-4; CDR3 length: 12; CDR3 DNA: TGTGCCAGCAGCTCCACCTATAAAAAACTGTTTTTT; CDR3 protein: CASSSTYKKLFF
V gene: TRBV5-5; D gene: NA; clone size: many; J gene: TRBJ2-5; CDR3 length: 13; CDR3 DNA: TGTGCCAGCAGCCCGGACAACCAAGAGACCCAGTACTTC; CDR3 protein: CASSPDNQETQYF
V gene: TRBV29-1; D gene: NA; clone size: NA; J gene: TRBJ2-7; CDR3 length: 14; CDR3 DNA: TGCAGCGTTGCTAGACAGACCCCCTCCCACGAGCAGTACTTC; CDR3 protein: CSVARQTPSHEQYF
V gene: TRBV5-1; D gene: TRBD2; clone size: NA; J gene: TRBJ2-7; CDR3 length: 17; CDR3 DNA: TGCGCCAGCAGCTTGGTGAGAGTGACTAGCGGGACGTCAGAGCAGTACTTC; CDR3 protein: CASSLVRVTSGTSEQYF
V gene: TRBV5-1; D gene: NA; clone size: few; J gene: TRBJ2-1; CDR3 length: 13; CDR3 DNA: TGCGCCAGCAGCTCGGACCCCTACAATGAGCAGTTCTTC; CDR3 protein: CASSSDPYNEQFF
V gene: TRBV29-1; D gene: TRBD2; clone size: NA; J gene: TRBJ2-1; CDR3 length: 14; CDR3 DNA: TGCAGCGTCAGCGGGAGGCAAACCTACAATGAGCAGTTCTTC; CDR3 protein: CSVSGRQTYNEQFF
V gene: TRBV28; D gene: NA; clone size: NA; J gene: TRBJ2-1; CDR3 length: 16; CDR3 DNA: TGTGCCAGCAGTTTATCGCGGTTTTTCACCCACAATGAGCAGTTCTTC; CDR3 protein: CASSLSRFFTHNEQFF
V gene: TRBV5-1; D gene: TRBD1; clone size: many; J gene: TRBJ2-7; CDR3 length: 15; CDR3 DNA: TGCGCCAGCAGCTTGGACGGGACAGACTCCTACGAGCAGTACTTC; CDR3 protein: CASSLDGTDSYEQYF